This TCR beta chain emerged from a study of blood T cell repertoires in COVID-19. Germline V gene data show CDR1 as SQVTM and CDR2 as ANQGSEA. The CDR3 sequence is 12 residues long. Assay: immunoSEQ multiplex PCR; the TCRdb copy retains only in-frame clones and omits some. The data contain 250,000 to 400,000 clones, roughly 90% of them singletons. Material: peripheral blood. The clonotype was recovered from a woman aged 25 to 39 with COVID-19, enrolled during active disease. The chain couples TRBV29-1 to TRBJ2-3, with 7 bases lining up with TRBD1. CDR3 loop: CTVGQVMNTQYF. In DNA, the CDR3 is TGCACCGTCGGACAGGTTATGAATACGCAGTATTTT.